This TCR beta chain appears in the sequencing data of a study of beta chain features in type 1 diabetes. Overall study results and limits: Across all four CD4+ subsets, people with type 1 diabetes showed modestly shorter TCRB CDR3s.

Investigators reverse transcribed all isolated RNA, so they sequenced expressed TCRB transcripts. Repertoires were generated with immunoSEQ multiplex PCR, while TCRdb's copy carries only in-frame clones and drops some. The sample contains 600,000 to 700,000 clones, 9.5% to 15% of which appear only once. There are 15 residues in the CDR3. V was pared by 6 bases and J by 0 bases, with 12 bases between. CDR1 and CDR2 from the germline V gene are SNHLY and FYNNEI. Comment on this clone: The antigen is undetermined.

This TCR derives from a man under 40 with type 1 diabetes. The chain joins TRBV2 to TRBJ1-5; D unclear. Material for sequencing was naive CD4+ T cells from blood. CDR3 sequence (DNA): TGTGCCAGCAGCCTTGGACGGCCTAGCAATCAGCCCCAGCATTTT. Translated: CASSLGRPSNQPQHF.